This T cell receptor (beta chain) was sequenced in a study of PD-L1 blockade in urothelial cancer. This clone was seen just once. The CDR3 has 14 amino acids. Germline V lookup: CDR1 ENHRY, CDR2 SYGVKD. J gave up 5 bases and V 3 bases, and 6 bases lay outside the gene matches. Time point given: pretreatment peripheral blood. Generated by immunoSEQ multiplex PCR, the TCRdb table keeps only in-frame clones and is missing some. The sample consists of around 82,000 clones, 84% of them appearing once. The sample consisted of PBMCs, taken around atezolizumab (anti-PD-L1) treatment. The sequence was collected from a man in his sixties with urothelial cancer. The rearrangement joins TRBV10-3 to TRBJ2-7; 8 nucleotides match TRBD1. The CDR3 loop reads CAISDQRTGNEQYF. The CDR3 nucleotides are TGTGCCATCAGTGATCAAAGGACAGGGAACGAGCAGTACTTC.